This T cell receptor (beta chain) derives from a study of cytomegalovirus exposure and HLA in healthy donors. This PCR relied on a set of 60 Vbeta primers and 13 Jbeta primers. The method was immunoSEQ multiplex PCR; TCRdb's version includes in-frame clones alone and lacks a portion of them. The listing records over 90,000 clones. Note on this clone: Its matching antigen is unknown. The junction and the germline gene differ at one end; a read error may be behind it. Other nucleotide sequences from this sample produce the same CDR3.

This CDR3 contains 15 residues. Germline V gene data show CDR1 as WSHSY and CDR2 as SAAADI. Study findings and constraints: When analyzed later, a missense DCLRE1C variant was found to be linked to TCR beta V- and J-gene trimming.

The origin of this receptor is a man aged 35 to 55 in good health and CMV-seronegative. The V and J genes are TRBV10-2 and TRBJ1-6; D is undetermined. Sequencing was performed on PBMCs. The CDR3 sequence is CASSEYTVFNSPLHF. The CDR3 DNA reads as TGCGCCAGTAGTGAGTACACCGTTTTCAATTCACCCCTCCACTTT.